These 21 T cell receptor beta chains came from one sample sequenced in a study of cytomegalovirus exposure and HLA in healthy donors. Method: immunoSEQ multiplex PCR; TCRdb's copy keeps in-frame clones and lacks some. The sample records 110,000 or so clones, around 88% being singletons. The sample consisted of PBMCs. The receptors stem from a man in his late teens or twenties in good health and CMV-seronegative.

This sequence joins TRBV11-3 and TRBJ2-1; 8 nucleotides match TRBD1. The CDR3 extends over 17 amino acids. Germline CDR1 reads SGHNT; CDR2 reads YENEEA. The J segment lost 7 bases and the V segment lost 1 base, leaving 12 bases of the junction unmatched. The CDR3, as DNA: TGTGCCAGCAGCTTAGGTATTTTCGGACAGGGTCGTAATGAGCAGTTCTTC. It yields the protein CASSLGIFGQGRNEQFF.

CDR3 DNA: TGTGCCAGTAATACAGGGGGACCTCTTAATGAAAAACTGTTTTTT. Translating it yields CASNTGGPLNEKLFF. V gene TRBV11-2 combines with J gene TRBJ1-4; 8 nucleotides line up with TRBD1. Germline loops: CDR1 SGHAT, CDR2 FQNNGV. This CDR3 comprises 15 residues. The junction had 10 bases not matched to a gene; V was cut back by 9 bases and J by 4 bases.

This chain links TRBV7-8 with TRBJ1-4; D uncertain. The V gene lost 4 bases and the J gene lost 8 bases, with 14 bases spanning the gap. The CDR3 has 14 amino acids. Looked up from germline, CDR1 is SGHVS and CDR2 is FQNEAQ. For the CDR3, the DNA is TGTGCCAGCAGCTCCCAACGGGGTGAGGAAAAACTGTTTTTT. Translated: CASSSQRGEEKLFF.

A single count supports this clone. V is TRBV6-1 and J is TRBJ1-2; unclear D gene. The V end was cut by 8 bases, the J end by 0 bases, with 10 bases between. The CDR3 totals 13 residues. Germline V gene data show CDR1 as MNHNS and CDR2 as SASEGT. The chain's CDR3 is CASSGSANYGYTF. The CDR3 DNA reads as TGTGCCAGCTCGGGGTCCGCTAACTATGGCTACACCTTC.

The chain carries TRBV11-2 and TRBJ2-7; D is unclear. The ends were cut back, 4 bases at V and 2 bases at J, with 3 bases in the middle. The CDR3 totals 11 residues. Germline CDR1 is SGHAT and CDR2 is FQNNGV. The CDR3 sequence: CASSSTYEQYF. DNA of the CDR3: TGTGCCAGCAGCTCAACCTACGAGCAGTACTTC.

The V call is TRBV6-5, the J call TRBJ2-3; TRBD1 agrees at 7 bases. Trimming took 6 bases from V and 1 from J; bases not matched to a gene: 7. This CDR3 contains 15 residues. Germline CDR1 reads MNHEY; CDR2 reads SVGAGI. The CDR3 DNA reads as TGTGCCAGCAGAAGCCGGGACAGACGCACAGATACGCAGTATTTT. This translates into CASRSRDRRTDTQYF.

The J gene is TRBJ1-3, the V gene TRBV5-3, with 10 bases aligning to TRBD1. TRBV5-3 has ORF status, its function being uncertain. The CDR3 consists of 14 residues. V shed 8 bases, J shed 1 base, and the junction held 3 bases outside the gene matches. The CDR3 region is CARGQGSSGNTIYF. The DNA for the CDR3 is TGTGCCAGGGGACAGGGGTCTTCTGGAAACACCATATATTTT.

The gene calls are TRBV4-3 and TRBJ2-1, with TRBD2 as a possible D gene (8 bases). The CDR3 contains 16 residues. CDR1 is LGHNA, CDR2 YSLEER, per germline. V was trimmed by 4 bases and J by 6 bases, leaving 19 bases between them. CDR3 protein: CASSRPRGTRGNEQFF. The CDR3, as DNA: TGCGCCAGCAGCCGGCCCAGGGGGACTAGGGGCAATGAGCAGTTCTTC.

The CDR3 spells CASTPGLAGNEQFF. CDR3 nucleotide sequence: TGTGCCAGCACCCCGGGACTAGCAGGCAATGAGCAGTTCTTC. The rearrangement joins TRBV6-4 to TRBJ2-1; 9 nucleotides align to TRBD2. The ends lost 7 bases at V and 6 bases at J; junction bases unmatched: 7. The CDR3 covers 14 residues. Germline loops: CDR1 MRHNA, CDR2 SNTAGT.

The chain links TRBV15 to TRBJ1-4, with D possibly matching TRBD1 (5 bases). Germline V gene data show CDR1 as LNHNV and CDR2 as YYDKDF (reference sequence). This CDR3 region has 16 residues. V was shortened by 2 bases and J by 6 bases, with 16 bases between the two germline ends. CDR3 DNA: TGTGCCACCAGCAGACCATCAAGGGGTTTTTATGAAAAACTGTTTTTT. It is translated as CATSRPSRGFYEKLFF.

V gene TRBV5-5 combines with J gene TRBJ2-1; D is unclear. The V end lost 0 bases, the J end lost 3 bases, and 7 bases lay between the germline ends. The CDR3 has 14 amino acids. From germline, CDR1 is SGHKS and CDR2 YYEKEE (reference sequence). The CDR3 loop is CASSLVTSYNEQFF. The CDR3 region has the DNA TGTGCCAGCAGCTTGGTAACCAGCTACAATGAGCAGTTCTTC.

The CDR3 reads CASTQGGTTSYNEQFF. The CDR3 region has the DNA TGTGCCAGCACCCAAGGGGGGACTACCTCCTACAATGAGCAGTTCTTC. The rearrangement uses TRBV27 and TRBJ2-1, with a weak D call TRBD2 (7 bases). This CDR3 is 16 amino acids long. Germline V gene lookup returns CDR1 MNHEY and CDR2 SMNVEV (reference sequence). Trimming cost V 7 bases and J 0 bases, with 16 bases left between them.

The chain couples TRBV29-1 to TRBJ2-6; 14 nucleotides agree with TRBD2. J was trimmed by 2 bases and V by 6 bases; bases with no gene match: 3. Germline loops: CDR1 SQVTM, CDR2 ANQGSEA. The CDR3 is 16 residues long. CDR3 sequence: CSVMGLAGAGANVLTF. The CDR3 DNA follows: TGCAGCGTGATGGGACTAGCGGGAGCTGGGGCCAACGTCCTGACTTTC.

This clone was detected only once. V is TRBV19 and J is TRBJ2-7; TRBD2 aligns across 7 bases. The germline gives CDR1 LNHDA, CDR2 SQIVND (reference sequence). This CDR3 comprises 16 residues. With V trimmed by 4 bases and J by 3 bases, 12 bases remained unmatched. CDR3 residues: CASSKGLPSGFYEQYF. CDR3 DNA sequence: TGTGCCAGTAGTAAGGGACTACCCAGTGGATTCTACGAGCAGTACTTC.

This clone was observed a handful of times. V usage is TRBV5-1 and J usage is TRBJ2-7; TRBD2 aligns across 11 bases. This CDR3 is 15 amino acids long. Germline values: CDR1 SGHRS, CDR2 YFSETQ. V shed 0 bases, J shed 6 bases, and the junction held 5 bases outside the gene matches. The CDR3 sequence: CASSLGLAGGREQYF. For the CDR3, the DNA is TGCGCCAGCAGCTTGGGCCTAGCGGGAGGTCGCGAGCAGTACTTC.

V gene TRBV6-1 combines with J gene TRBJ2-3; a possible D gene is TRBD1 (5 bases). The CDR3 is made up of 15 amino acids. V lost 7 bases to trimming and J lost 1 base, with 15 bases between them. Germline V gene data show CDR1 as MNHNS and CDR2 as SASEGT. In nucleotides, the CDR3 is TGTGCCAGCAAGCCCACAGGTTCCCGCACAGATACGCAGTATTTT. Amino acids: CASKPTGSRTDTQYF.

The chain employs TRBV28 and TRBJ1-1; a possible D gene is TRBD1 (5 bases). This CDR3 is built from 16 residues. The V gene's germline CDR1 is MDHEN and CDR2 SYDVKM. V lost 9 bases, J lost 0 bases, and 20 bases lay in between. CDR3 region: CASYSWGEYMNTEAFF. For the CDR3, the DNA is TGTGCCAGTTACTCATGGGGGGAATACATGAACACTGAAGCTTTCTTT.

This clone occurred a few times. This rearrangement joins TRBV27 to TRBJ2-2; TRBD2 matches at 9 bases. Unmatched junction bases numbered 6, after V lost 6 bases and J lost 1 base. The CDR3 runs to 16 residues. CDR1 and CDR2 (germline): MNHEY, SMNVEV (reference sequence). The CDR3 region is CASSPFSGGNTGELFF. The CDR3 nucleotides are TGTGCCAGCAGCCCCTTTAGCGGGGGGAACACCGGGGAGCTGTTTTTT.

This chain uses TRBV23-1 with TRBJ2-1; 12 nucleotides line up with TRBD2. TRBV23-1 qualifies as an ORF whose function is uncertain. J gave up 7 bases and V 2 bases, and 3 bases lay outside the gene matches. This CDR3 region has 15 residues. CDR3 residues: CASSQTTSGRNEQFF. The CDR3 DNA reads TGCGCCAGCAGTCAAACCACTAGCGGGAGGAATGAGCAGTTCTTC.

CDR3: CASSHPSLLTGGEGNTEAFF. The CDR3 DNA reads TGCGCCAGCAGCCATCCCAGTCTCCTAACAGGGGGCGAGGGGAACACTGAAGCTTTCTTT. The chain has TRBV4-1 and TRBJ1-1, with TRBD1 matching over 9 bases. V lost 3 bases and J lost 1; bases outside the gene matches: 18. This CDR3 comprises 20 residues. Germline CDR1 and CDR2: MGHRA and YSYEKL.

The CDR3 DNA sequence: TGTGCCACGTACAGGGCGGGCGAGCAGTACTTC. Protein: CATYRAGEQYF. The rearrangement links TRBV6-1 to TRBJ2-7; tentative D call: TRBD1 (6 bases). CDR3 length: 11 amino acids. V was trimmed by 10 bases and J by 6 bases, leaving 13 bases between them. Per the germline V gene, CDR1 is MNHNS and CDR2 is SASEGT.